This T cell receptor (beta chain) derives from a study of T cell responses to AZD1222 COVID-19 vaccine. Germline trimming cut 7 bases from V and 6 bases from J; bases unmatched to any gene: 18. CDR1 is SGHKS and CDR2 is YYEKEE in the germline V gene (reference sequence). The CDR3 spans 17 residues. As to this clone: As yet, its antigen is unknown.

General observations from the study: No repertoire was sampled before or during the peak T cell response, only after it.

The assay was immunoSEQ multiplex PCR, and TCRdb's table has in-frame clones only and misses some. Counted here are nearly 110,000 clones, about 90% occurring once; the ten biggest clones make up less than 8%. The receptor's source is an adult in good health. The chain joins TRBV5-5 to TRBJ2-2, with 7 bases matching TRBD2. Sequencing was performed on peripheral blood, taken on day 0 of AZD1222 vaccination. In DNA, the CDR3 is TGTGCCAGCGGGCCCCTCCCCCCCGCGGGAGTGGCCGGGGAGCTGTTTTTT. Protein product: CASGPLPPAGVAGELFF.